This T cell receptor (beta chain) was sequenced in a study of cytomegalovirus exposure and HLA in healthy donors. Study results and caveats: Cytomegalovirus-associated status was assigned to more than 150 TCR beta chains.

Concerning this clone itself: The antigen is unknown.

The CDR3 extends over 17 amino acids. Germline V gives CDR1 LNHNV, CDR2 YYDKDF (reference sequence). V dropped 0 bases and J dropped 5; count of bases not matched to a gene: 10. Use of 60 Vbeta and 13 Jbeta primers characterized the PCR. Repertoires were generated with immunoSEQ multiplex PCR, while TCRdb's copy carries only in-frame clones and drops some. The sample lists more than 80,000 clones, roughly 67% seen once, with 2% to 2.5% in the top ten. The chain is built from TRBV15 and TRBJ1-5, with 7 bases aligning to TRBD1. This clonotype was sampled from a human donor in good health. Sequenced: PBMCs. This chain's CDR3 is CATSRDRQGDRHQPQHF. The CDR3 nucleotides are TGTGCCACCAGCAGAGATCGGCAGGGGGATAGACATCAGCCCCAGCATTTT.